The 23 T cell receptor beta chains reported below all come from one sample, sequenced in a study of blood T cell repertoires in COVID-19. Clones were read by immunoSEQ multiplex PCR, and TCRdb kept only the in-frame ones, dropping some. The sample holds approximately 200,000 clones, about four fifths seen once. Sequenced input: peripheral blood. The receptors derive from a woman of 80 years or more with COVID-19, enrolled during active disease.

The CDR3 sequence: CASSFPGNGYTF. CDR3 coding DNA: TGTGCCAGCAGCTTTCCGGGAAATGGCTACACCTTC. This chain connects TRBV7-8 to TRBJ1-2; D unresolved. CDR1 and CDR2 from the germline V gene are SGHVS and FQNEAQ. V was shortened by 3 bases and J by 6 bases, with 8 bases between the two germline ends. The CDR3 covers 12 residues.

This chain joins TRBV19 and TRBJ1-5, with D hard to call. Germline CDR1 and CDR2: LNHDA and SQIVND (reference sequence). Trimming stripped 1 base from V and 8 bases from J, with 9 bases between. This CDR3 is 13 amino acids long. CDR3 sequence (DNA): TGTGCCAGTAGTATAGGGGTGAGGGAGCCCCAGCATTTT. This encodes CASSIGVREPQHF.

CDR3 DNA sequence: TGTGCCAGCAGCTTCGGCAGGGGGAATGGGGCCAACGTCCTGACTTTC. Translation: CASSFGRGNGANVLTF. The chain couples TRBV7-8 to TRBJ2-6; TRBD1 agrees at 7 bases. The CDR3 runs to 16 residues. The V segment lost 3 bases and the J segment 3 bases; nucleotides outside the gene matches: 5. Germline loops: CDR1 SGHVS, CDR2 FQNEAQ.

The rearrangement uses TRBV6-5 and TRBJ1-6; no definite D call. The CDR3 totals 13 residues. Trimming pared 6 bases from V and 6 bases from J, leaving 9 bases between. Germline V gene sequence: CDR1 MNHEY, CDR2 SVGAGI. CDR3 nucleotide sequence: TGTGCCAGCAGGCCGGAGAGTAATTCACCCCTCCACTTT. Translation gives CASRPESNSPLHF.

The chain joins TRBV28 to TRBJ2-7; tentative D call: TRBD2 (5 bases). Germline V CDR1 and CDR2: MDHEN, SYDVKM. The CDR3 sequence is 15 residues long. Trimming left V 2 bases short and J 0 bases short, with 11 bases between. CDR3 coding DNA: TGTGCCAGCAGTTTAACACGGGGAAGCTCCTACGAGCAGTACTTC. Encoded protein: CASSLTRGSSYEQYF.

J is TRBJ2-7 and V is TRBV3-1 (or the pseudogene TRBV3-2), with 12 bases fitting TRBD2. Germline V gene sequence: CDR1 LGHDT, CDR2 YNNKEL (reference sequence). Losses at the gene ends were 1 base for V and 7 bases for J; bases not matched to a gene: 5. This CDR3 has 15 residues. CDR3 bases: TGTGCCAGCAGCCAAGGACTAGCGGGGGAGGAAGAGCAGTACTTC. It encodes CASSQGLAGEEEQYF.

A few counts support this clone. The chain is built from TRBV3-1 (or the pseudogene TRBV3-2) and TRBJ2-2, with D perhaps TRBD1 (6 bases). Trimming took 3 bases from V and 7 from J, leaving 12 bases between them. The CDR3 runs 14 residues. CDR1 is LGHDT, CDR2 YNNKEL, per germline (reference sequence). The CDR3 DNA is TGTGCCAGCAGCCAGCCGGGACATGGCGGGGAGCTGTTTTTT. Its protein is CASSQPGHGGELFF.

The chain carries TRBV9 and TRBJ2-5; maybe TRBD1 (5 bases). Germline V gene sequence: CDR1 SGDLS, CDR2 YYNGEE. V was shortened by 0 bases and J by 1 base, with 7 bases between the two germline ends. The CDR3 covers 14 residues. CDR3 nucleotide sequence: TGTGCCAGCAGCGTAGTGGACACCCAAGAGACCCAGTACTTC. This translates into CASSVVDTQETQYF.

As DNA, the CDR3 is TGTGCCAGCAGCACCAGCGGGGGGGAGCGAAGCGAGCAGTTCTTC. This gives the protein CASSTSGGERSEQFF. The rearrangement uses TRBV5-4 and TRBJ2-1; 10 bases map to TRBD2. Germline assignment: CDR1 SGHNT and CDR2 YYREEE (reference sequence). With V trimmed by 4 bases and J by 10 bases, 11 bases remained unmatched. The CDR3 extends over 15 amino acids.

The chain links TRBV9 to TRBJ2-1, with TRBD2 matching 7 bases. The germline V gene encodes CDR1 SGDLS and CDR2 YYNGEE. The CDR3 contains 18 residues. V shed 3 bases and J 0 bases; nucleotides not matched to a gene: 12. CDR3 sequence reads: CASSERLRGRYSYNEQFF. The CDR3 region has the DNA TGTGCCAGCAGCGAACGCCTACGCGGGAGATACTCCTACAATGAGCAGTTCTTC.

This chain connects TRBV28 to TRBJ2-7; a possible D gene is TRBD1 (6 bases). Germline V gene sequence: CDR1 MDHEN, CDR2 SYDVKM. Trimming stripped 8 bases from V and 0 bases from J, with 11 bases between. The CDR3 is made up of 13 amino acids. The CDR3, as DNA: TGTGCCAGCGGGGGCATCAGCTCCTACGAGCAGTACTTC. Amino acids: CASGGISSYEQYF.

This chain connects TRBV3-1 (or the pseudogene TRBV3-2) to TRBJ1-1; D unresolved. This CDR3 has 13 amino acids. Germline CDR1 is LGHDT and CDR2 is YNNKEL (reference sequence). The germline V and J ends were trimmed by 4 bases and 1 base, with 7 bases remaining between them. CDR3 nucleotide sequence: TGTGCCAGCAGCCCCCGGGAGAACACTGAAGCTTTCTTT. It codes for CASSPRENTEAFF.

The V and J genes are TRBV6-5 and TRBJ1-1, with TRBD1 as a possible D gene (5 bases). The CDR3 has 15 amino acids. Trimming pared 6 bases from V and 5 bases from J, leaving 19 bases between. The V gene's germline CDR1 is MNHEY and CDR2 SVGAGI. The CDR3 reads CASSALLGGMTEAFF. Written as DNA, the CDR3 is TGTGCCAGCAGCGCCCTTCTGGGGGGAATGACTGAAGCTTTCTTT.

This chain joins TRBV5-1 and TRBJ2-1; TRBD1 matches at 7 bases. V gave up 4 bases and J gave up 6 bases; unmatched junction bases: 7. The CDR3 has 14 amino acids. CDR1 SGHRS and CDR2 YFSETQ come from the germline V gene. The CDR3 nucleotides are TGCGCCAGCAGCACACGACAGGGCCTCAATGAGCAGTTCTTC. Translating gives CASSTRQGLNEQFF.

The V call is TRBV7-9, the J call TRBJ2-5, with D possibly matching TRBD1 (5 bases). From germline, CDR1 is SEHNR and CDR2 FQNEAQ (reference sequence). The CDR3 length is 13 residues. Deletions cut 1 base from V and 5 bases from J, with 8 bases between. The chain's CDR3 is CASSLVGPETQYF. Here the CDR3 DNA reads TGTGCCAGCAGCTTAGTGGGGCCGGAGACCCAGTACTTC.

The V and J genes are TRBV3-1 (or the pseudogene TRBV3-2) and TRBJ1-1; possibly TRBD1 for D (6 bases). The V and J ends lost 5 bases and 2 bases respectively, with 18 bases between them. Germline CDR1 and CDR2: LGHDT and YNNKEL (reference sequence). The CDR3 covers 16 residues. CDR3 protein: CASSGRQAFINTEAFF. Here the CDR3 DNA reads TGTGCCAGCAGCGGAAGACAGGCCTTTATTAACACTGAAGCTTTCTTT.

The rearrangement links TRBV19 to TRBJ1-1; possibly TRBD1 for D (5 bases). Trimming took off 5 bases at V and 0 bases at J, with 10 bases between the two ends. CDR1 and CDR2 (germline): LNHDA, SQIVND (reference sequence). The CDR3 loop spans 14 amino acids. The CDR3 spells CASSPTVMNTEAFF. The CDR3 DNA is TGTGCCAGTAGTCCGACAGTTATGAACACTGAAGCTTTCTTT.

V gene TRBV18 combines with J gene TRBJ1-5; D gene uncertain. CDR3 length: 13 residues. The V gene's germline CDR1 is KGHSH and CDR2 LQKENI. The V and J ends lost 3 bases and 6 bases respectively, with 9 bases between them. CDR3 loop: CASSPGGSQPQHF. DNA for the CDR3: TGTGCCAGCTCACCGGGAGGGAGTCAGCCCCAGCATTTT.

A single count supports this clone. V and J are TRBV3-1 (or the pseudogene TRBV3-2) and TRBJ2-2, with D hard to call. V was cut by 1 base and J by 1 base, with 10 bases left in between. Germline assignment: CDR1 LGHDT and CDR2 YNNKEL (reference sequence). The CDR3 loop spans 16 amino acids. CDR3 nucleotides: TGTGCCAGCAGCCAAGTAACAGCACTGAACACCGGGGAGCTGTTTTTT. This sequence encodes CASSQVTALNTGELFF.

The rearrangement links TRBV7-3 to TRBJ2-1; perhaps TRBD2 as D (6 bases). The CDR3 covers 14 residues. Trimming left V 6 bases short and J 9 bases short, with 18 bases between. The V gene's germline CDR1 is SGHTA and CDR2 FQGTGA. The CDR3 DNA reads as TGTGCCAGCAGTTATGGGGGGAGAACGGGTGAGCAGTTCTTC. Amino acids: CASSYGGRTGEQFF.

The CDR3 region is CASSLAGVGETQYF. In nucleotides, the CDR3 is TGTGCCAGCAGCTTAGCCGGGGTTGGGGAGACCCAGTACTTC. V and J are TRBV11-1 and TRBJ2-5; D perhaps matches TRBD2 (5 bases). Germline-derived CDR1 and CDR2 are SGHAT and FQDESV (reference sequence). CDR3 size: 14 residues. V was pared by 0 bases and J by 5 bases, with 10 bases between.

CDR3 protein: CASSFVPGGSGATDTQYF. The CDR3 DNA reads TGCGCCAGCAGCTTCGTCCCGGGCGGTAGCGGGGCAACAGATACGCAGTATTTT. This chain links TRBV5-1 with TRBJ2-3; 8 bases agree with TRBD2. Germline lookup yields CDR1 SGHRS and CDR2 YFSETQ. V was pared by 2 bases and J by 3 bases, with 14 bases of the junction left unmatched. The CDR3 is made up of 18 amino acids. Full variable domain (remainder filled in from reference TRBV5-1 and TRBJ2-3): KAGVTQTPRYLIKTRGQQVTLSCSPISGHRSVSWYQQTPGQGLQFLFEYFSETQRNKGNFPGRFSGRQFSNSRSEMNVSTLELGDSALYLCASSFVPGGSGATDTQYFGPGTRLTVL.

The chain has TRBV3-1 (or the pseudogene TRBV3-2) and TRBJ2-1; 7 positions agree with TRBD2. Trimming took 0 bases from V and 3 from J; bases not matched to a gene: 5. The CDR3 contains 16 residues. Germline V gene lookup returns CDR1 LGHDT and CDR2 YNNKEL (reference sequence). CDR3 amino acids: CASSQDRGGDYNEQFF. CDR3 in DNA: TGTGCCAGCAGCCAAGATCGTGGGGGGGACTACAATGAGCAGTTCTTC.